The TCR beta chain under discussion was sequenced for a study of T cell responses to AZD1222 COVID-19 vaccine. Profiling relied on immunoSEQ multiplex PCR, and the TCRdb table lists in-frame clones only, not all of them. The profile shows approximately 130,000 clones, approximately 80% of them singletons. Germline assignment: CDR1 SGHAT and CDR2 FQNNGV. V was cut by 5 bases and J by 0 bases, with 14 bases left in between. There are 16 residues in the CDR3. In this sample, this clone turned up once. The input for sequencing was peripheral blood, taken 28 days after the second AZD1222 dose. This TCR was sampled from an adult who received the AZD1222 COVID-19 vaccine. The chain carries TRBV11-2 and TRBJ2-1, with D perhaps TRBD2 (6 bases). Written as DNA, the CDR3 is TGTGCCAGCAGCCCGCGGGGCACCAGCTCCTACAATGAGCAGTTCTTC. Translated, it gives CASSPRGTSSYNEQFF.